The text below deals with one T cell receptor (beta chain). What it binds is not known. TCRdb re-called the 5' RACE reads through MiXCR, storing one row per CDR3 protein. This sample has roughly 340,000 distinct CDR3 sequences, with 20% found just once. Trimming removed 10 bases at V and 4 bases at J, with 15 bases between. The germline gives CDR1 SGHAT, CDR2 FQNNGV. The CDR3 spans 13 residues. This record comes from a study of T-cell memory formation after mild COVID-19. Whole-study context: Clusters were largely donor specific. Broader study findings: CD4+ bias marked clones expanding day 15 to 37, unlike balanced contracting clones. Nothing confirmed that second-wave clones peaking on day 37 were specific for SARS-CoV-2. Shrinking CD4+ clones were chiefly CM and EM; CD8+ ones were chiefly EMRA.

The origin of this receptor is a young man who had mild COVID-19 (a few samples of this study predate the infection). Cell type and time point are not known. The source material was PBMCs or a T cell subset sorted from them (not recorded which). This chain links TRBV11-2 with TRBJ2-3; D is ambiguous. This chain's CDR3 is CATAIPDADTQYF. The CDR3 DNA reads TGTGCCACGGCTATACCGGATGCAGATACGCAGTATTTT.